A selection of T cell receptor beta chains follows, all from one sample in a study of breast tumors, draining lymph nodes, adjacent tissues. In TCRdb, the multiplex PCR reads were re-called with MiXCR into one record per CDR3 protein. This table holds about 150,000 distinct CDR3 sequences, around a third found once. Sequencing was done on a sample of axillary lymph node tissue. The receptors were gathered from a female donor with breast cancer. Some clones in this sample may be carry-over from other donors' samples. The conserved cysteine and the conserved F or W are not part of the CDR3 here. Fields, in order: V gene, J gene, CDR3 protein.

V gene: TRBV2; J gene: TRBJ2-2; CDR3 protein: ARRSNTGELF
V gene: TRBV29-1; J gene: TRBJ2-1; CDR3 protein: SSSLVGEQF
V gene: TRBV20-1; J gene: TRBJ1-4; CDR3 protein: SAREGGLTEKLF
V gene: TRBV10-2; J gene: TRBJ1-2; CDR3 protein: ASSGDSGQGYGYT
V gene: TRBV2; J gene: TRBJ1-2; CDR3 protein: ASSEGGYT
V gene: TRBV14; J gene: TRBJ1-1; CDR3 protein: ASSHDRVSTEAF
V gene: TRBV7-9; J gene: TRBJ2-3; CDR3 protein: ASILKPGRGTDTQY
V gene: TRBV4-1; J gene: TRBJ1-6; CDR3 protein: ASSHDRPGQGDSPLH
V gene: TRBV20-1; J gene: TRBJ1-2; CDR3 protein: SARPGTDNYGYT
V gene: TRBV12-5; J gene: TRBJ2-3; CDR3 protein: ASGFSRVPDTQY
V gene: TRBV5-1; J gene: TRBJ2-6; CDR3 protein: ASRAGANVLT
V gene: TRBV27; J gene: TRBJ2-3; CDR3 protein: ASSLKWTSTDTQY
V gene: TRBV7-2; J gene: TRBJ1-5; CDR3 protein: ASSWDSNQPQH
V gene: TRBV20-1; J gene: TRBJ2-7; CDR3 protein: SARDHSGSPPGN
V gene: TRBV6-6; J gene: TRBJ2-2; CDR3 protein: ASSYGGNTGELF
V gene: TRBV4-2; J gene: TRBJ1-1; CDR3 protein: ASSQGPKRGNTEAF
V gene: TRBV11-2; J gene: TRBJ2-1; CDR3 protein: ASTELASYNEQF
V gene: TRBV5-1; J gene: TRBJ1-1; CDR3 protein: ASSPWGGAGTEAF
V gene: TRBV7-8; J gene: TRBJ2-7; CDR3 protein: ASSPGTGKPYEQY
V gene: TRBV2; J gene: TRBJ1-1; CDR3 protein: ASSVGDRANTEAF
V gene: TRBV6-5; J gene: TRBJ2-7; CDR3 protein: ASSSVPREQY
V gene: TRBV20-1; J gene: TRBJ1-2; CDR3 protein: SARSPNGYT
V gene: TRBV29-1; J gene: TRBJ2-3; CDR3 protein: SVAPSRDRGQQY
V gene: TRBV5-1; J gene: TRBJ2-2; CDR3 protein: ASSLGDRSLTVTGELF
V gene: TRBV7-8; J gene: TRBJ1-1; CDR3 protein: ASSLRQGLTEAF
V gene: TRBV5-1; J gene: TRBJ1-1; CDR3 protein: ASSLAQGGTEAF
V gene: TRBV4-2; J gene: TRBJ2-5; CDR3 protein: ASSHQETQY
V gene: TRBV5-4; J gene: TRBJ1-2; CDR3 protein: ASSVGTGNLYGYT
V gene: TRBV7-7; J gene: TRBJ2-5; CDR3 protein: ASSLLGGRQETQY
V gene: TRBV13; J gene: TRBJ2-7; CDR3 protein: ASSLERTGSYEQY
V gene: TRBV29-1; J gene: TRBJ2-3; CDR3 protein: SVPTKGDTQY
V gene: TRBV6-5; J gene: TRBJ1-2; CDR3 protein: ASSYGDRDLGYT
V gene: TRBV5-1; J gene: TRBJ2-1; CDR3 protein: ASSLRGRNEQF
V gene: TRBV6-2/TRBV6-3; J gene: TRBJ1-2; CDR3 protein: ASSTTGKASYGYT
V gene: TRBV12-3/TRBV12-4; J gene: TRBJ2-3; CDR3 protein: ASIVYPSTDTQY
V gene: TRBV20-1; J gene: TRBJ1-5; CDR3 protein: SARGQGFNFQPQH
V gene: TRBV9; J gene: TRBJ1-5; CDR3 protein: ASSVGDIYQPQH
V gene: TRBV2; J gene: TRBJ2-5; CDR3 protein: ASSVGDQETQY
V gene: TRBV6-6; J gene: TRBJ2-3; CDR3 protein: ASSYSLAASTDTQY
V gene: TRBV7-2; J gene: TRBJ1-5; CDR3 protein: ASSLWTNSNRPQH